The T cell receptor (beta chain) described here comes from a study of blood T cell repertoires in COVID-19. Whole-study context: From the United States, Italy and Spain came samples of acute and convalescent COVID-19.

In the original processing: Cell counts per sample came from amplifying reference gene primers. TCRdb keeps only in-frame clones here, not all; method: immunoSEQ multiplex PCR. For V, J and clone size, that table is used; D and trimming come from the DNA. Of some 220,000 clones listed, less than 85% are singletons. There are 15 residues in the CDR3. Germline CDR1 and CDR2: MGHDK and SYGVNS. Losses at the gene ends were 4 bases for V and 1 base for J; bases not matched to a gene: 6. V usage is TRBV25-1 and J usage is TRBJ1-2, with TRBD1 matching over 7 bases. The source of this sequence is a woman in her seventies with acute or convalescent COVID-19. The sequenced material came from peripheral blood. CDR3 protein: CASSATGVGNYGYTF. The CDR3 nucleotides are TGTGCCAGCAGTGCCACAGGGGTAGGTAACTATGGCTACACCTTC.